The rows below give T cell receptor beta chains drawn from one sample of a study of blood T cell repertoires in COVID-19. Profiling relied on immunoSEQ multiplex PCR, and the TCRdb table lists in-frame clones only, not all of them. The top ten hold more than 6.5% of the sample, which has 150,000 to 200,000 clones, 79% seen once. Sequencing was carried out using peripheral blood. The receptors originated from a woman aged 55-69 years with COVID-19, enrolled during active disease. Each CDR3 is given with its conserved first and last residue. A D gene is named only where the DNA matches it firmly. Size is stated for part of the rows, as once, few or many counts, or as a class when the clone is expanded.

d_gene: .
abundance: once
v_gene: TRBV27
j_gene: TRBJ2-1
CDR3nt: TGTGCCAGCAGTCTCGAACAGGGTCGGAATGAGCAGTTCTTC
CDR3aa: CASSLEQGRNEQFF

d_gene: TRBD1
abundance: .
v_gene: TRBV28
j_gene: TRBJ1-5
CDR3nt: TGTGCCAGCAGTGACCGGGACAGGGGAGGGGGCAATCAGCCCCAGCATTTT
CDR3aa: CASSDRDRGGGNQPQHF

d_gene: .
abundance: .
v_gene: TRBV6-5
j_gene: TRBJ1-2
CDR3nt: TGTGCCAGCAGTATCGACTATGGCTACACCTTC
CDR3aa: CASSIDYGYTF

d_gene: .
abundance: few
v_gene: TRBV6-5
j_gene: TRBJ1-5
CDR3nt: TGTGCCAGCAGTCCAAATAGCAATCAGCCCCAGCATTTT
CDR3aa: CASSPNSNQPQHF

d_gene: .
abundance: .
v_gene: TRBV7-3
j_gene: TRBJ1-2
CDR3nt: TGTGCCAGCAGCCCGTCGGGTAACGATGGCTACACCTTC
CDR3aa: CASSPSGNDGYTF

d_gene: .
abundance: .
v_gene: TRBV28
j_gene: TRBJ2-1
CDR3nt: TGTGCCAGCAGTCCGTTGGACAGCCATAACAATGAGCAGTTCTTC
CDR3aa: CASSPLDSHNNEQFF

d_gene: .
abundance: once
v_gene: TRBV5-3
j_gene: TRBJ2-7
CDR3nt: TGTGCCAGAAGCCAAGGGACACCCGGAAACATTTACGAGCAGTACTTC
CDR3aa: CARSQGTPGNIYEQYF

d_gene: .
abundance: .
v_gene: TRBV10-3
j_gene: TRBJ2-7
CDR3nt: TGTGCCATCAGTGAGTCGGCCTTCACGCTTGTTGGGGGCCCTTTTTCCACGTACGAGCAGTACTTC
CDR3aa: CAISESAFTLVGGPFSTYEQYF

d_gene: .
abundance: .
v_gene: TRBV29-1
j_gene: TRBJ2-3
CDR3nt: TGCAGCGTTGTAACTAGCACAGATACGCAGTATTTT
CDR3aa: CSVVTSTDTQYF

d_gene: TRBD1
abundance: .
v_gene: TRBV6-5
j_gene: TRBJ1-2
CDR3nt: TGTGCCAGCAGTTACGGGACAGGGGACAACTATGGCTACACCTTC
CDR3aa: CASSYGTGDNYGYTF

d_gene: TRBD1
abundance: .
v_gene: TRBV19
j_gene: TRBJ1-2
CDR3nt: TGTGCCAGTACGAGTAGTAGGACAGGGTCCTATGGCTACACCTTC
CDR3aa: CASTSSRTGSYGYTF

d_gene: .
abundance: .
v_gene: TRBV7-2
j_gene: TRBJ1-2
CDR3nt: TGTGCCAGCAGCTTTACGGCAAGCGTTAACTATGGCTACACCTTC
CDR3aa: CASSFTASVNYGYTF

d_gene: TRBD1
abundance: .
v_gene: TRBV29-1
j_gene: TRBJ2-2
CDR3nt: TGCAGCGCTCGGACAGGGGGATACACCGGGGAGCTGTTTTTT
CDR3aa: CSARTGGYTGELFF

d_gene: .
abundance: .
v_gene: TRBV5-1
j_gene: TRBJ1-3
CDR3nt: TGCGCCAGCAGCCCGACCCCGGGCTCTGGAAACACCATATATTTT
CDR3aa: CASSPTPGSGNTIYF

d_gene: TRBD1
abundance: .
v_gene: TRBV2
j_gene: TRBJ2-3
CDR3nt: TGTGCCAGCAGCGAACGAGGCCTAAGGGGGCCAGATACGCAGTATTTT
CDR3aa: CASSERGLRGPDTQYF

d_gene: TRBD2
abundance: .
v_gene: TRBV3-1/TRBV3-2
j_gene: TRBJ2-1
CDR3nt: TGTGCCAGCAGCCTCAGGTTTCGGGGGAGGGAACCTTCCTACAATGAGCAGTTCTTC
CDR3aa: CASSLRFRGREPSYNEQFF

d_gene: TRBD1
abundance: once
v_gene: TRBV27
j_gene: TRBJ2-2
CDR3nt: TGTGCCAGCAGTTTACAGGGGACAGGGATTAACACCGGGGAGCTGTTTTTT
CDR3aa: CASSLQGTGINTGELFF

d_gene: TRBD1
abundance: .
v_gene: TRBV19
j_gene: TRBJ1-6
CDR3nt: TGTGCCAGCCGACAGGGGGATAATTCACCCCTCCACTTT
CDR3aa: CASRQGDNSPLHF

d_gene: .
abundance: .
v_gene: TRBV28
j_gene: TRBJ1-4
CDR3nt: TGTGCCAGCAGTCCTTTGGGGCAAAATGAAAAACTGTTTTTT
CDR3aa: CASSPLGQNEKLFF

d_gene: TRBD1
abundance: .
v_gene: TRBV19
j_gene: TRBJ1-6
CDR3nt: TGTGCCAGTAGCGAGACAGGGCGCTATTCACCCCTCCACTTT
CDR3aa: CASSETGRYSPLHF

d_gene: TRBD1
abundance: .
v_gene: TRBV15
j_gene: TRBJ2-3
CDR3nt: TGTGCCACCAGCAGAAGACAGGGAGTAAATACGCAGTATTTT
CDR3aa: CATSRRQGVNTQYF

d_gene: .
abundance: .
v_gene: TRBV14
j_gene: TRBJ2-1
CDR3nt: TGTGCCAGCAGCCCAGACACCTACAATGAGCAGTTCTTC
CDR3aa: CASSPDTYNEQFF

d_gene: TRBD1
abundance: once
v_gene: TRBV3-1/TRBV3-2
j_gene: TRBJ1-6
CDR3nt: TGTGCCAGCAGCCAGACCCCCGGGACAGGGAATTCACCCCTCCACTTT
CDR3aa: CASSQTPGTGNSPLHF

d_gene: TRBD1
abundance: .
v_gene: TRBV3-1/TRBV3-2
j_gene: TRBJ1-5
CDR3nt: TGTGCCAGCAGCTCGACAGGGGATAATAGCAATCAGCCCCAGCATTTT
CDR3aa: CASSSTGDNSNQPQHF

d_gene: .
abundance: .
v_gene: TRBV7-3
j_gene: TRBJ2-1
CDR3nt: TGTGCCAGCAGTCCTTCTCAGGGGACAAATGAGCAGTTCTTC
CDR3aa: CASSPSQGTNEQFF

d_gene: TRBD1
abundance: .
v_gene: TRBV5-1
j_gene: TRBJ2-4
CDR3nt: TGCGCCAGCAGCTGGGGACAGGGTAACATTCAGTACTTC
CDR3aa: CASSWGQGNIQYF

d_gene: TRBD1
abundance: .
v_gene: TRBV18
j_gene: TRBJ1-2
CDR3nt: TGTGCCAGCTCACGCTCCGGACAGGTCGGGAACTATGGCTACACCTTC
CDR3aa: CASSRSGQVGNYGYTF

d_gene: TRBD1
abundance: .
v_gene: TRBV11-3
j_gene: TRBJ2-1
CDR3nt: TGTGCCAGCAGCTTAGTTGGGGACAGCCTTGGTTACAATGAGCAGTTCTTC
CDR3aa: CASSLVGDSLGYNEQFF

d_gene: TRBD2
abundance: .
v_gene: TRBV6-2/TRBV6-3
j_gene: TRBJ2-1
CDR3nt: TGTGCCAGCAGCTCCTACGGACTAGCGGAGGGACAGTTCTTC
CDR3aa: CASSSYGLAEGQFF

d_gene: .
abundance: many
v_gene: TRBV21-1
j_gene: TRBJ2-5
CDR3nt: TGTGCCAGCAGCCTAAAAGAAGGACTCTTCTACCAAGAGACCCAGTACTTC
CDR3aa: CASSLKEGLFYQETQYF

d_gene: .
abundance: .
v_gene: TRBV6-5
j_gene: TRBJ1-6
CDR3nt: TGTGCCAGCAGTTACGCGGGGAGCTCCTATAATTCACCCCTCCACTTT
CDR3aa: CASSYAGSSYNSPLHF

d_gene: .
abundance: .
v_gene: TRBV15
j_gene: TRBJ1-3
CDR3nt: TGTGCCACCAGCAGAGATCGGGGAGCATCTGGAAACACCATATATTTT
CDR3aa: CATSRDRGASGNTIYF

d_gene: TRBD1
abundance: .
v_gene: TRBV7-2
j_gene: TRBJ2-4
CDR3nt: TGTGCCAGCAGCCGGGACAGGGGAGGCAAAAACATTCAGTACTTC
CDR3aa: CASSRDRGGKNIQYF

d_gene: .
abundance: .
v_gene: TRBV6-1
j_gene: TRBJ1-6
CDR3nt: TGTGCCAGCAGTGACAGGGCACGGTCACCCCTCCACTTT
CDR3aa: CASSDRARSPLHF

d_gene: .
abundance: .
v_gene: TRBV27
j_gene: TRBJ2-1
CDR3nt: TGTGCCAGCAAACTCAGGGTTGGGAATGAGCAGTTCTTC
CDR3aa: CASKLRVGNEQFF

d_gene: .
abundance: .
v_gene: TRBV7-6
j_gene: TRBJ2-7
CDR3nt: TGTGCCAGCAGCTTAGGCCCCCAGGGCGAGCAGTACTTC
CDR3aa: CASSLGPQGEQYF

d_gene: .
abundance: once
v_gene: TRBV20-1
j_gene: TRBJ1-5
CDR3nt: TGCAGTGCTAGTTCGGGTAGTCATCAGCCCCAGCATTTT
CDR3aa: CSASSGSHQPQHF

d_gene: .
abundance: few
v_gene: TRBV10-1
j_gene: TRBJ1-1
CDR3nt: TGCGCCAGCAGTGAGTCGAGGAGGAACACTGAAGCTTTCTTT
CDR3aa: CASSESRRNTEAFF

d_gene: TRBD2
abundance: .
v_gene: TRBV28
j_gene: TRBJ2-2
CDR3nt: TGTGCCAGCGGAGCGGGAGGGACCGGGGAGCTGTTTTTT
CDR3aa: CASGAGGTGELFF